This is a list of T cell receptor beta chains from one sample in a study of human T cells and chemical hapten exposure. A single record per CDR3 protein comes from TCRdb applying MiXCR to the RACE reads. The sample has 90,000 to 140,000 distinct CDR3 sequences, less than 45% seen once. Here the sequenced sample was whole blood, taken in connection with sensitization to the hapten diphenylcyclopropenone (DPC). All receptors derive from a man aged 40-49 years with alopecia areata. Some clones in this sample may be carry-over from other donors' samples. The CDR3 runs from the conserved cysteine through the conserved F or W. D genes are given only for firm matches. The size field is filled for only some rows; it gives once, few, many or a size class.

DNA: TGTGCCAGCAGCAAGGACAGGGATCGGAACATTCAGTACTTC
CDR3: CASSKDRDRNIQYF
V: TRBV11-1
D: TRBD1
size: .
J: TRBJ2-4

DNA: TGTGCCAGCAGCCCGGAGCCCCTGAACACTGAAGCTTTCTTT
CDR3: CASSPEPLNTEAFF
V: TRBV5-4
D: .
size: few
J: TRBJ1-1

DNA: TGTGCCAGCAGTGCCTTATCCGGGACAGGGGAAGGCTCCTATAATTCACCCCTCCACTTT
CDR3: CASSALSGTGEGSYNSPLHF
V: TRBV6-1
D: TRBD1
size: .
J: TRBJ1-6

DNA: TGTGCCACCAGCCCCTTTGCCGGGGAGAGCTCCTACGAGCAGTACTTC
CDR3: CATSPFAGESSYEQYF
V: TRBV15
D: .
size: .
J: TRBJ2-7

DNA: TGTGCCATCAGTGGACTAGCGGGAGGGCAGTTCTTC
CDR3: CAISGLAGGQFF
V: TRBV10-3
D: TRBD2
size: few
J: TRBJ2-1

DNA: TGTGCCTGGAGTGTACGTAGGACATCCAAGGATACGCAGTATTTT
CDR3: CAWSVRRTSKDTQYF
V: TRBV30
D: .
size: few
J: TRBJ2-3

DNA: TGTGCCAGCAGCTTAGCGTCCATCGGGACAGGGGCTTCCTACGAGCAGTACTTC
CDR3: CASSLASIGTGASYEQYF
V: TRBV7-2
D: TRBD1
size: once
J: TRBJ2-7

DNA: TGCAGTGCTAGCCGCGACTACGGCTATGAGCAGTTCTTC
CDR3: CSASRDYGYEQFF
V: TRBV20-1
D: .
size: .
J: TRBJ2-1

DNA: TGTGCCAGCAGTTACGACAGCCAAGGGGGAAGCACAGATACGCAGTATTTT
CDR3: CASSYDSQGGSTDTQYF
V: TRBV6-5
D: .
size: few
J: TRBJ2-3

DNA: TGTGCCAGCAGCCTTTCCGGGACAGGGCTCTATAGCAATCAGCCCCAGCATTTT
CDR3: CASSLSGTGLYSNQPQHF
V: TRBV7-2
D: TRBD1
size: .
J: TRBJ1-5

DNA: TGTGCCAGCTCACCAACTCTCGGACTAGCGAGCAATGAGCAGTTCTTC
CDR3: CASSPTLGLASNEQFF
V: TRBV18
D: TRBD2
size: few
J: TRBJ2-1

DNA: TGTGCCAGCAGTTTATCGTCCAACTATGGCTACACCTTC
CDR3: CASSLSSNYGYTF
V: TRBV11-3
D: .
size: .
J: TRBJ1-2

DNA: TGTGCCAGCAGCGCAGGACTAGCTCGGGGAAATGAGCAGTTCTTC
CDR3: CASSAGLARGNEQFF
V: TRBV9
D: TRBD2
size: few
J: TRBJ2-1

DNA: TGTGCCAGCAGTTGGCTAGCGGGGAGCGCAGATACGCAGTATTTT
CDR3: CASSWLAGSADTQYF
V: TRBV6-5
D: TRBD2
size: .
J: TRBJ2-3

DNA: TGTGCCAGCAGCGTAGGGTACCAAGAGACCCAGTACTTC
CDR3: CASSVGYQETQYF
V: TRBV11-1
D: .
size: .
J: TRBJ2-5

DNA: TGCGCCAGCAGCCGCCTACCCGGGGCGTACAATGAGCAGTTCTTC
CDR3: CASSRLPGAYNEQFF
V: TRBV4-3
D: .
size: few
J: TRBJ2-1

DNA: TGTGCCAGCAGCGTCGGGGTCAATGAGCAGTTCTTC
CDR3: CASSVGVNEQFF
V: TRBV9
D: .
size: few
J: TRBJ2-1

DNA: TGTGCCAGCAGCTTAGAAGGACAGTCGAGTGGCCAGCCCCAGCATTTT
CDR3: CASSLEGQSSGQPQHF
V: TRBV7-8
D: .
size: .
J: TRBJ1-5

DNA: TGTGCCAGCAGCCAAGTTGGATCGGGTTATACTGAAGCTTTCTTT
CDR3: CASSQVGSGYTEAFF
V: TRBV3-1
D: .
size: few
J: TRBJ1-1

DNA: TGTGCCAGCACCTATCGACTAGCGGGCTACAAACCCGGCACAGATACGCAGTATTTT
CDR3: CASTYRLAGYKPGTDTQYF
V: TRBV5-6
D: TRBD2
size: .
J: TRBJ2-3

DNA: TGTGCCAGTAGTATGTGGGGGCTAGCGGGTTCTAGCACAGATACGCAGTATTTT
CDR3: CASSMWGLAGSSTDTQYF
V: TRBV19
D: TRBD2
size: .
J: TRBJ2-3

DNA: TGTGCCAGCAATCCAGCGGGAGGGCCAGGAGATACGCAGTATTTT
CDR3: CASNPAGGPGDTQYF
V: TRBV9
D: TRBD2
size: few
J: TRBJ2-3

DNA: TGTGCCAGCAGTTTGCAGGGTCGGGCACCCCTCCACTTT
CDR3: CASSLQGRAPLHF
V: TRBV28
D: .
size: .
J: TRBJ1-6

DNA: TGTGCCGGAAAACAGGGACCTGGAAACACCATATATTTT
CDR3: CAGKQGPGNTIYF
V: TRBV12-3/TRBV12-4
D: .
size: .
J: TRBJ1-3

DNA: TGTGCCAGCACCCCTCATTCGCCCTCAGAGACCCAGTACTTC
CDR3: CASTPHSPSETQYF
V: TRBV28
D: .
size: few
J: TRBJ2-5

DNA: TGTGCCAGCAGTTTAGCTAGCGGGAGGGCCACAGGGGAGCTGTTTTTT
CDR3: CASSLASGRATGELFF
V: TRBV12-3/TRBV12-4
D: TRBD2
size: .
J: TRBJ2-2

DNA: TGTGCCAGCAGTTATCCCTTCGCGGGAGGAGGGGAGACCCAGTACTTC
CDR3: CASSYPFAGGGETQYF
V: TRBV6-6
D: TRBD2
size: .
J: TRBJ2-5

DNA: TGCAGCGCGGTGGCGTCCTACTCTGGGGCCAACGTCCTGACTTTC
CDR3: CSAVASYSGANVLTF
V: TRBV29-1
D: .
size: few
J: TRBJ2-6

DNA: TGTGCCAGCAGCTTAGCGAGGGGACTTGGGGCCAACGTCCTGACTTTC
CDR3: CASSLARGLGANVLTF
V: TRBV7-9
D: .
size: .
J: TRBJ2-6

DNA: TGTGCCAGCAGCTTAGCTTTTAAGACCCAGTACTTC
CDR3: CASSLAFKTQYF
V: TRBV11-3
D: .
size: .
J: TRBJ2-5

DNA: TGTGCCAGCAGTTTCCTTAGCACAGATACGCAGTATTTT
CDR3: CASSFLSTDTQYF
V: TRBV27
D: .
size: few
J: TRBJ2-3

DNA: TGTGCCAGCTCAACGGATACGGGAGTTGAGCAGTTCTTC
CDR3: CASSTDTGVEQFF
V: TRBV18
D: .
size: .
J: TRBJ2-1